This TCR beta chain is drawn from a study of cytomegalovirus exposure and HLA in healthy donors. Study observations and caveats: The classifier reportedly diagnosed cytomegalovirus status with high sensitivity and specificity.

About this clone itself: The antigen remains undetermined.

Some clones are missing from TCRdb's copy, which holds only in-frame ones; the method was immunoSEQ multiplex PCR. This table has 120,000 to 150,000 clones, roughly nine tenths appearing once. Germline-derived CDR1 and CDR2 are LNHNV and YYDKDF (reference sequence). The J segment lost 7 bases and the V segment lost 0 bases, leaving 16 bases of the junction unmatched. This CDR3 is built from 19 residues. The donors were part of the approximately 120-subject validation cohort, which stood apart from the approximately 670-subject first cohort. Sequenced sample: PBMCs. The clonotype comes from a man aged 18 to 30 in good health and CMV-seronegative. The rearrangement joins TRBV15 to TRBJ1-4, with 8 bases identical to TRBD1. The chain's CDR3 is CATSRDPLVGTGSSEKLFF. CDR3 bases: TGTGCCACCAGCAGAGATCCCCTGGTAGGGACAGGCTCGAGTGAAAAACTGTTTTTT.